This entry is about one T cell receptor beta chain. No cognate antigen has been identified for it. One base away there is no much larger clone; base qualities are not given. Donors were healthy HIV-negative adults with no recently reported acute infections or vaccinations. Only Caucasian adults living in Nashville, Tennessee, USA were represented among the donors. CD4+ T cells were enriched by magnetic negative selection, after which naive cells were positively selected on CD45RA and the negative fraction was taken as the memory subset. After blood collection by leukapheresis, PBMCs were isolated using Ficoll-Histopaque density gradient centrifugation and then cryopreserved in the vapor phase of liquid nitrogen. Purity and quantity of every magnetically sorted T cell population were checked by analytical flow cytometry. From each sorted fraction, genomic DNA was isolated and quantified by UV absorbance on a Nanodrop 2000c.

The data were taken from a study of shared clonotypes between healthy human individuals (dated by TCRdb to 2020 to 2021). About the study as a whole: A couple of women and three men aged 18 to 49 years were included in the cohort. The study deeply sequenced blood TCR repertoires of five healthy adults to estimate repertoire size and the extent of clonotype sharing between individuals. For each donor, CD4 naive and CD4 memory were each run on three plates, CD8 naive on two plates, and CD8 memory on one plate. To increase sequencing depth and limit assay-specific biases, different laboratories used diverse techniques to prepare libraries and sequence TCR repertoires. Each donor's leukapheresis produced roughly between roughly 0.85 and 10 billion PBMCs.

Using the deep immunoSEQ assay, TCR CDR3 regions were amplified from genomic DNA by multiplex PCR. For each cell subset, the extracted genomic DNA was distributed evenly across all wells of several immunoSEQ 96-well plates, and each plate served as one replicate. For sorted subsets, about 200 ng genomic DNA, equal to 25,000 to 35,000 T cell genomes, was loaded into each replicate PCR. The purified libraries were quantified using a Qubit 3.0 fluorometer, sized with a Bioanalyzer 2100, and then quantified again using the KAPA Library Quantification kit. A separate single-read 150-cycle Illumina NextSeq 550 flow cell was used to sequence each immunoSEQ 96-well plate. Per the source publication's procedure: Because the immunoSEQ output held only junctional sequences and lacked quality scores, the filtering could not match the filtering applied to full-length reads. To assign V/J genes and CDR3, sequences were annotated using PyIR, a Python wrapper for IgBLAST v1.9, with IMGT germline references. Reads were filtered out if the reads had weak V/J assignments (E-value above 1e-6), no CDR3, stop codons, out-of-frame junctions, or ambiguous translated residues. V3J clonotypes were defined as sequences sharing an identical inferred V gene, J gene, and CDR3 amino acid sequence. Percentage overlap between repertoires was calculated by dividing the number of shared unique clonotypes by the size of the smaller repertoire. Richness of each repertoire was evaluated using RTK rarefaction, the Chao1 estimator, and Recon v2.1 estimates of unobserved clonotypes. Generation probabilities for all TCRbeta clonotypes obtained by the gDNA method from four donors were computed using OLGA. TCRdb took this table from immuneACCESS and kept in-frame rearrangements with V and J called. Such tables lack part of the clones; where checked against another copy, unresolved V genes explain under half of the gap, and the rest is unexplained. That table furnishes V, J and clone size, whereas the DNA furnished D and trimming. This sample holds about 640,000 clones; about two thirds were observed only once. The ten largest clones represent about 1.8% of the sample.

CDR1 and CDR2, looked up from the germline V gene, are SGHTA and FQGTGA. V loses 2 bases, J loses 5 bases, and the germline ends lie 6 bases apart. The CDR3 runs 13 amino acids, cysteine and phenylalanine included. CDR3 DNA is the only sequence kept; it has 39 bases, read in frame from the first base. Points the paper makes about the study in general: Compared with non-shared clonotypes, clonotypes shared by all four sorted-subset donors had higher generation probabilities. Estimated clonotype richness was generally larger for naive than for memory subsets. Only blood was sampled, and tissue TCR repertoires likely differ from those in blood. Pairwise subsampling led to the expectation that sequencing depth would affect the degree of clonotype sharing among donors. Even with the large sequencing depth, rarefaction of the sorted-subset datasets indicated that sequencing was incomplete. Because the study included a small number of donors, the genetic and exposure-history diversity represented was limited. About 5% of naive CD4, roughly 3.5% of naive CD8, roughly 2.4% of memory CD4, and about 0.4% of memory CD8 clonotypes were shared across a handful of donors.

Specimen: memory CD4+ T cells sorted from blood. Interpreted using the paper, the cell subset or site label stands for: CD45RA-negative fraction. The chain links TRBV7-3 with TRBJ2-2, with the identity of the D gene unclear. This receptor was taken from a woman between 25 and 40 years old in good health. The DNA sequence is TGTGCCAGCAGCTTAGAACAGACCGGGGAGCTGTTTTTT. This sequence encodes CASSLEQTGELFF.